Listed here are 20 T cell receptor beta chains from one sample, sequenced in a study of CXCR3-negative and CXCR3-positive naive CD8 T cells. The authors prepared UMI-labeled TRB cDNA libraries by 5' RACE. Reprocessing the 5' RACE reads, TCRdb reports a single entry for every CDR3 protein and omits DNA. Its listing shows about 41,000 distinct CDR3 sequences. What was sequenced was naive CXCR3- CD8+ T cells from blood. The sample's subset: CD45RO-CCR7+CD27+CD95- naive CD8+ T cells lacking CXCR3 (TNR3-). These receptors were taken from a human donor in good health. Some clones in this sample may be carry-over from other donors' samples.

V is TRBV6-4 and J is TRBJ2-1; the D call from TCRdb, TRBD1, cannot be confirmed without DNA. CDR1 MRHNA and CDR2 SNTAGT come from the germline V gene. The CDR3 has 14 amino acids. The CDR3 sequence is CASSRQGASNEQFF.

The chain couples TRBV29-1 to TRBJ2-7; TCRdb indicates TRBD1, and absent DNA this call remains unverified. The CDR3 is 15 amino acids. Germline assignment: CDR1 SQVTM and CDR2 ANQGSEA. The CDR3 loop reads CSVEEGTGVPYEQYF.

This chain uses TRBV2 with TRBJ2-3; as DNA is missing, the TRBD2 call by TCRdb cannot be tested. The CDR3 has 15 residues. Germline values: CDR1 SNHLY, CDR2 FYNNEI. CDR3 in amino acids: CASSVLAGDQVTQYF.

This rearrangement joins TRBV20-1 to TRBJ2-1; the D call from TCRdb, TRBD2, cannot be confirmed without DNA. Germline V gene sequence: CDR1 DFQATT, CDR2 SNEGSKA (reference sequence). This CDR3 region has 18 residues. CDR3 sequence reads: CSALAGGPEDISFYEQFF.

The chain couples TRBV4-3 to TRBJ2-1; the TRBD2 assignment by TCRdb is unverifiable without DNA. This CDR3 contains 15 residues. The germline V gene has CDR1 LGHNA and CDR2 YSLEER. This CDR3 is CASSQDPGLNNEQFF.

The genes are TRBV20-1 and TRBJ1-6. Germline V gene lookup returns CDR1 DFQATT and CDR2 SNEGSKA (reference sequence). The CDR3 is 12 residues long. The CDR3 region is CSAREFNSPLHF.

This chain uses TRBV29-1 with TRBJ2-7; TCRdb calls TRBD2, which cannot be checked without DNA. This CDR3 comprises 13 residues. Germline CDR1 is SQVTM and CDR2 is ANQGSEA. The CDR3 region is CSVVSESSYEQYF.

J is TRBJ2-7 and V is TRBV4-2; TCRdb indicates TRBD1, and absent DNA this call remains unverified. Germline V CDR1 and CDR2: LGHNA, YNFKEQ. CDR3 size: 15 residues. CDR3: CASSQDTGQTYEQYF.

The chain uses TRBV30 and TRBJ1-1; TCRdb lists TRBD1, though no DNA is available to test this call. Germline CDR1 is GTSNPN and CDR2 is SVGIG (reference sequence). The CDR3 spans 14 residues. The CDR3 protein is CACSQGLQGTEAFF.

The chain carries TRBV24-1 and TRBJ1-5; TCRdb gives TRBD1 as the D gene, but with no DNA this cannot be confirmed. The CDR3 loop spans 14 amino acids. Germline V gene sequence: CDR1 KGHDR, CDR2 SFDVKD. CDR3 region: CATSGPLSNQPQHF.

V is TRBV5-1 and J is TRBJ1-1; without DNA, the TCRdb call of TRBD1 cannot be checked. Germline V gene lookup returns CDR1 SGHRS and CDR2 YFSETQ. CDR3 length equals 13 residues. Here the CDR3 reads CASSLIGKPEAFF.

V is TRBV29-1 and J is TRBJ2-1; lacking DNA, the TRBD1 call made by TCRdb goes unchecked. Germline V gene data show CDR1 as SQVTM and CDR2 as ANQGSEA. This CDR3 is 14 amino acids long. The CDR3: CSVEWDRSYNEQFF.

V gene TRBV18 combines with J gene TRBJ2-2. CDR3 size: 11 residues. Germline values: CDR1 KGHSH, CDR2 LQKENI. CDR3 loop: CASSPAGELFF.

The chain has TRBV5-1 and TRBJ1-1; TCRdb indicates TRBD1, and absent DNA this call remains unverified. The CDR3 runs 15 residues. Germline CDR1 reads SGHRS; CDR2 reads YFSETQ. The CDR3 region is CASSLSTGVFTEAFF.

J is TRBJ1-1 and V is TRBV29-1. This CDR3 has 13 residues. Germline V lookup: CDR1 SQVTM, CDR2 ANQGSEA. The CDR3 reads CSIEGWGNTEAFF.

V is TRBV4-1 and J is TRBJ1-6. This CDR3 comprises 14 residues. The germline V gene has CDR1 MGHRA and CDR2 YSYEKL. CDR3: CASSLEGTDSPLHF.

The chain has TRBV12-3 or TRBV12-4 and TRBJ2-1; lacking DNA, the TRBD1 call made by TCRdb goes unchecked. The CDR3 spans 17 residues. The CDR3 sequence: CASSRGPSGSPYNEQFF.

The chain is built from TRBV29-1 and TRBJ1-5; the D gene TCRdb calls, TRBD1, cannot be checked with no DNA. CDR3 size: 14 residues. Germline CDR1 SQVTM, CDR2 ANQGSEA. The CDR3 loop reads CSDQDRERNQPQHF. Supplemented by reference TRBV29-1 and TRBJ1-5, the full variable domain reads SAVISQKPSRDICQRGTSLTIQCQVDSQVTMMFWYRQQPGQSLTLIATANQGSEATYESGFVIDKFPISRPNLTFSTLTVSNMSPEDSSIYLCSDQDRERNQPQHFGDGTRLSIL.

This chain joins TRBV6-5 and TRBJ1-1. This CDR3 region has 11 residues. Per the germline V gene, CDR1 is MNHEY and CDR2 is SVGAGI. The CDR3 reads CASTLGTEAFF.

According to its frequency, this clonotype is medium-sized. This chain connects TRBV4-2 to TRBJ2-7; TCRdb calls TRBD1, which cannot be checked without DNA. Germline-derived CDR1 and CDR2 are LGHNA and YNFKEQ. The length of the CDR3 is 13 residues. The CDR3 here is CASSQRQTYEQYF.